These T cell receptor beta chains were read from a single sample in a study of shared clonotypes between healthy human individuals. Sequencing was performed with immunoSEQ multiplex PCR; in TCRdb, only in-frame clones are kept and a portion is missing. The sample contains under 1,100,000 clones, roughly 80% of which appear only once. The sample consisted of memory CD4+ T cells sorted from blood. These receptor sequences come from a man aged 18 to 30 in good health. Both conserved end residues are part of each CDR3. D genes are given only for firm matches. Not all rows give a size; the values are once, few, many and, for expanded clones, a class.

>TRBD2|-|TRBJ2-3|TRBV7-2
TGTGCCAGCAGCCCTCAATCTAGCGGGAGGGCCGCAGATACGCAGTATTTT
CASSPQSSGRAADTQYF
>TRBD1|-|TRBJ1-1|TRBV5-1
TGCGCCAGCAGCACACTGACAGGGAGAGGGGACACTGAAGCTTTCTTT
CASSTLTGRGDTEAFF
>-|-|TRBJ2-5|TRBV10-2
TGCGCCAGCAGTGAGTCTGTTACGGCTCGAGAGACCCAGTACTTC
CASSESVTARETQYF
>TRBD2|once|TRBJ2-1|TRBV29-1
TGCAGGGCGGGGCGGGGGAATGGGAATGAGCAGTTCTTC
CRAGRGNGNEQFF
>-|-|TRBJ1-5|TRBV10-2
TGCGCCAGCAGTGGAGGACAGTTCAATCAGCCCCAGCATTTT
CASSGGQFNQPQHF
>-|once|TRBJ1-1|TRBV28
TGTGCCAGCAGCCCCGGGACGCCCACGGTAGCTTTCTTT
CASSPGTPTVAFF
>-|few|TRBJ1-5|TRBV19
TGTGCCAGTAGTACGACGGGAGATAATCAGCCCCAGCATTTT
CASSTTGDNQPQHF
>-|-|TRBJ2-4|TRBV29-1
TGCAGCGTCTACAAGGGAGCCAAAAACATTCAGTACTTC
CSVYKGAKNIQYF
>-|-|TRBJ2-3|TRBV10-3
TGTGCCATCAGTGAGCCCGCTTTTAGGGGGGTGGATACGCAGTATTTT
CAISEPAFRGVDTQYF
>-|-|TRBJ1-6|TRBV11-1
TGTGCCAGCAGTCATACAGATGACAATTCACCCCTCCACTTT
CASSHTDDNSPLHF
>-|-|TRBJ2-5|TRBV5-1
TGCGCCAGCAGCTCCTCCATATTCCAAGAGACCCAGTACTTC
CASSSSIFQETQYF
>-|few|TRBJ2-5|TRBV27
TGTGCCAGCAGTAGAACCCCGACAGCGGCCCAAGAGACCCAGTACTTC
CASSRTPTAAQETQYF
>TRBD2|few|TRBJ2-7|TRBV13
TGTGCCAGCAGCCACCGGACTAGATCCTACGAGCAGTACTTC
CASSHRTRSYEQYF
>-|few|TRBJ1-1|TRBV5-4
TGTGCCAGCAGCTTAACTAACAGGGCCGCTGAAGCTTTCTTT
CASSLTNRAAEAFF
>-|-|TRBJ1-1|TRBV5-8
TGTGCCAGCAGCCCTTGGGGTAAGGGAACTGAAGCTTTCTTT
CASSPWGKGTEAFF
>TRBD1|-|TRBJ2-7|TRBV2
TGTGCCAGCAGTGAACGACAGGGGGTCTACGAGCAGTACTTC
CASSERQGVYEQYF
>-|-|TRBJ1-6|TRBV10-3
TGTGCCATCAGTCCATCGAGCGCTGCAGGGCCTAATAATTCACCCCTCCACTTT
CAISPSSAAGPNNSPLHF
>TRBD2|-|TRBJ2-1|TRBV4-3
TGCGCCAGCAGCCAAGACTTGGGACTAGCGGGAAACAATGAGCAGTTCTTC
CASSQDLGLAGNNEQFF
>-|-|TRBJ1-2|TRBV5-8
TGTGCCAGCAGCCACCCCCGGCCCTTTTACACCTTT
CASSHPRPFYTF
>-|few|TRBJ1-2|TRBV7-9
TGTGCCAGCAGCGAGACGGGACTGATCACAGGAGGGTATGGCTACACCTTC
CASSETGLITGGYGYTF
>-|-|TRBJ1-1|TRBV21-1
TGTGCCAGCAGCAAATCGAACAGAAGGTTCGGCGAAGCTTTCTTT
CASSKSNRRFGEAFF
>-|-|TRBJ2-7|TRBV6-1
TGTGCCAGCAGTTCCGTGGGGGGCCAGACCTACGAGCAGTACTTC
CASSSVGGQTYEQYF
>-|-|TRBJ1-6|TRBV6-1
TGTGCCAGCAGTGTGACAGGATGGTCGGGCAATTCACCCCTCCACTTT
CASSVTGWSGNSPLHF
>TRBD2|few|TRBJ2-1|TRBV11-2
TGTGCCAGCAGCACTCTAGCGGGAAGCAATGAGCAGTTCTTC
CASSTLAGSNEQFF
>-|-|TRBJ1-3|TRBV7-9
TGTGCCAGCAGCTTGGGAATCTCTGGAAACACCATATATTTT
CASSLGISGNTIYF
>-|-|TRBJ2-3|TRBV13
TGTGCCAGCAGCTTAGTAGTGGGCACAGATACGCAGTATTTT
CASSLVVGTDTQYF
>-|once|TRBJ1-1|TRBV27
TGTGCCAGCACCGTCGACAGGCGGGGCACTGAAGCTTTCTTT
CASTVDRRGTEAFF
>-|-|TRBJ2-1|TRBV7-7
TGTGCTAGCAGTGGGACCCTTGGCGATGAGCAGTTCTTC
CASSGTLGDEQFF
>-|-|TRBJ2-2|TRBV6-1
TGTGCCAGCCGTCGGAACACCGGGGAGCTGTTTTTT
CASRRNTGELFF
>TRBD2|-|TRBJ2-1|TRBV10-1
TGCGCCAGCAGTGGTGGGACTAGCGGGAGCCCCTACAATGAGCAGTTCTTC
CASSGGTSGSPYNEQFF
>-|-|TRBJ1-2|TRBV6-5
TGTGCCAGCAGTGCTCCCGGGACACGCTATGAGGGCTACACCTTC
CASSAPGTRYEGYTF
>-|-|TRBJ2-5|TRBV18
TGTGCCAGCTCACCACCACTCCGGGAGACCCAGTACTTC
CASSPPLRETQYF
>TRBD2|-|TRBJ2-7|TRBV7-8
TGTGCCAGCAGCACGAGAGGGACTAGCGGGAGGGCCACATACGAGCAGTACTTC
CASSTRGTSGRATYEQYF
>TRBD1|-|TRBJ1-2|TRBV19
TGTGCCAGTAGTCCAACTCCCGGGACAGGCTATGGCTACACCTTC
CASSPTPGTGYGYTF
>-|-|TRBJ2-7|TRBV7-2
TGTGCCAGCAGCTCTACCTCCCGAGAGCAGTACTTC
CASSSTSREQYF
>-|-|TRBJ2-7|TRBV30
TGTGCCTGGAGTGTGTGGGGGTCCTACGAGCAGTACTTC
CAWSVWGSYEQYF
>TRBD2|once|TRBJ2-7|TRBV6-1
TGTGCCAGCAGTGAACTGGCGGGAGGGTTTAATGAGCAGTACTTC
CASSELAGGFNEQYF
>TRBD1|-|TRBJ2-1|TRBV5-1
TGCGCCAGCAGCAAGAGGACAGGGGAAGCCGATGAGCAGTTCTTC
CASSKRTGEADEQFF
>-|-|TRBJ1-4|TRBV5-1
TGCGCCAGCAGCCGAGGAGAAGGGGTTGGTAATGAAAAACTGTTTTTT
CASSRGEGVGNEKLFF
>TRBD1|-|TRBJ1-6|TRBV10-3
TGTGCCATCAGACCCGGGACAGGTAATTCACCCCTCCACTTT
CAIRPGTGNSPLHF
>-|once|TRBJ1-1|TRBV18
TGTGCCAGCTCACTTTACAGGGAGCTCACTGAAGCTTTCTTT
CASSLYRELTEAFF
>-|-|TRBJ2-6|TRBV15
TGTGCCACCAGCAGAGACGCAGGGGGGTCTGGGGCCAACGTCCTGACTTTC
CATSRDAGGSGANVLTF
>TRBD1|-|TRBJ2-2|TRBV5-4
TGTGCCAGCAGCATCGACAGGGGGTACACCGGGGAGCTGTTTTTT
CASSIDRGYTGELFF
>-|-|TRBJ1-4|TRBV30
TGTGCCTGGAGTGGGAAGGGGGATAGCGAAAAACTGTTTTTT
CAWSGKGDSEKLFF
>TRBD2|-|TRBJ2-7|TRBV4-2
TGTGCCAGCAGCCAAGAGCTGAGACTAGCGGGAGTCTACGAGCAGTACTTC
CASSQELRLAGVYEQYF
>-|-|TRBJ2-3|TRBV5-4
TGTGCCAGCAGCCAGGAGAGGGGCACAGATACGCAGTATTTT
CASSQERGTDTQYF
>-|-|TRBJ2-3|TRBV5-1
TGCGCCAGCAGTTTCATAGGCACAGATACGCAGTATTTT
CASSFIGTDTQYF
>TRBD1|-|TRBJ1-2|TRBV10-2
TGCGCCAGCAGTGAGGACCGGGACAGGGTCGACTACACCTTC
CASSEDRDRVDYTF